These 29 T cell receptor beta chains were all obtained from the same sample, sequenced in a study of human T cells and chemical hapten exposure. Each CDR3 protein is one row after TCRdb ran MiXCR on the RACE reads. The sample has tens of thousands of distinct CDR3 sequences, 9.5% to 11% seen once. Time point defined: patch test 2, 6 weeks after DPC sensitization. Treatment described: therapeutic diphenylcyclopropenone sensitization with weekly scalp DPC. The sample here was whole blood, taken in connection with sensitization to the hapten diphenylcyclopropenone (DPC). Receptor source: a man in his forties with alopecia areata. Some clones in this sample may be carry-over from other donors' samples.

This clonotype was counted between two and nine times. The chain joins TRBV18 to TRBJ1-1, with D possibly TRBD1 on 5 matching bases. CDR1 KGHSH and CDR2 LQKENI come from the germline V gene. V was pared by 4 bases and J by 5 bases, with 11 bases between. The CDR3 is 13 residues long. CDR3 in DNA: TGTGCCAGCTCACGGGGGGGTTCGACTGAAGCTTTCTTT. As protein: CASSRGGSTEAFF.

At least ten counts were recorded for this clonotype. The chain carries TRBV3-1 and TRBJ2-7; D gene unclear. Trimming removed 6 bases at V and 1 base at J, with 13 bases between. The germline gives CDR1 LGHDT, CDR2 YNNKEL (reference sequence). The CDR3 is 14 residues long. The CDR3 loop reads CASSPMGRSYEQYF. The CDR3 DNA is TGTGCCAGCAGTCCGATGGGCCGGTCCTACGAGCAGTACTTC.

This clonotype was found a few times. The CDR3 is CAWEAGGPVGELFF. As DNA, the CDR3 is TGTGCCTGGGAAGCGGGAGGGCCGGTCGGGGAGCTGTTTTTT. The chain uses TRBV30 and TRBJ2-2; 10 bases map to TRBD2. Germline values: CDR1 GTSNPN, CDR2 SVGIG (reference sequence). The CDR3 spans 14 residues. Germline trimming cut 5 bases from V and 7 bases from J; bases unmatched to any gene: 7.

Only a few counts were recorded for this clonotype. This sequence joins TRBV6-6 and TRBJ2-3, with 7 bases fitting TRBD2. Germline CDR1 reads MNHNY; CDR2 reads SVGAGI (reference sequence). This CDR3 comprises 13 residues. Trimming cost V 5 bases and J 5 bases; bases outside gene matches: 4. The CDR3 bases are TGTGCCAGCAGTAGCGGGAACGGAGATACGCAGTATTTT. It specifies CASSSGNGDTQYF.

This clonotype has ten or more counts. The chain has TRBV4-3 and TRBJ1-5; D is unresolved. Trimming removed 2 bases at V and 3 bases at J, with 8 bases between. Germline V lookup: CDR1 LGHNA, CDR2 YSLEER. The CDR3 runs to 14 residues. CDR3 in DNA: TGCGCCAGCAGCCAATCCTTTGACAATCAGCCCCAGCATTTT. Amino acids: CASSQSFDNQPQHF.

In this sample, this clonotype turned up many times. V usage is TRBV28 and J usage is TRBJ1-4, with D perhaps TRBD1 (6 bases). The V end was cut by 6 bases, the J end by 4 bases, with 18 bases between. Germline V gene sequence: CDR1 MDHEN, CDR2 SYDVKM. The CDR3 consists of 16 residues. CDR3 sequence reads: CASSPHSGADNEKLFF. The DNA of the CDR3 is TGTGCCAGCAGCCCCCACTCGGGGGCAGATAATGAAAAACTGTTTTTT.

The genes are TRBV29-1 and TRBJ1-3; no clear D. V was shortened by 1 base and J by 0 bases, with 7 bases between the two germline ends. Germline loops: CDR1 SQVTM, CDR2 ANQGSEA. This CDR3 has 14 residues. This chain's CDR3 is CSVEGGNSGNTIYF. In DNA form, the CDR3 reads TGCAGCGTTGAAGGCGGGAACTCTGGAAACACCATATATTTT. Variable domain in full (rest from reference TRBV29-1 and TRBJ1-3): SAVISQKPSRDICQRGTSLTIQCQVDSQVTMMFWYRQQPGQSLTLIATANQGSEATYESGFVIDKFPISRPNLTFSTLTVSNMSPEDSSIYLCSVEGGNSGNTIYFGEGSWLTVV.

The chain has TRBV29-1 and TRBJ2-5, with D possibly matching TRBD2 (5 bases). This CDR3 spans 13 amino acids. Germline lookup yields CDR1 SQVTM and CDR2 ANQGSEA. V dropped 6 bases and J dropped 1 base, with 12 bases sitting between them. CDR3 DNA: TGCAGCGTCAGGACTCGTTTCCAAGAGACCCAGTACTTC. Translating gives CSVRTRFQETQYF.

This clonotype was counted ten times or more. Written as DNA, the CDR3 is TGTGCCAGCAGTTACCCTTTATCGACAGGGGTGAACACTGAAGCTTTCTTT. Protein: CASSYPLSTGVNTEAFF. The chain couples TRBV6-2 or TRBV6-3 to TRBJ1-1; 8 bases fit TRBD1. J gave up 0 bases and V 2 bases, and 8 bases lay outside the gene matches. Germline V CDR1 and CDR2: MNHEY, SVGEGT. CDR3 length: 17 residues.

Only a few counts were recorded for this clonotype. The rearrangement uses TRBV7-2 and TRBJ2-5; D is unresolved. Germline V gene data show CDR1 as SGHTA and CDR2 as FQGNSA. The CDR3 is made up of 12 amino acids. Between the trimmed V and J ends, which lost 5 bases and 5 bases, there was a span of 9 bases. The CDR3 protein is CASSHFAETQYF. CDR3 DNA: TGTGCCAGCAGCCATTTTGCGGAGACCCAGTACTTC.

The gene calls are TRBV3-1 and TRBJ2-6; D not resolved. This CDR3 has 14 residues. From germline, CDR1 is LGHDT and CDR2 YNNKEL (reference sequence). Trimming took 4 bases from V and 2 from J, leaving 6 bases between them. The CDR3 coding sequence is TGTGCCAGCAGCCCCTACGCTGGGGCCAACGTCCTGACTTTC. This sequence encodes CASSPYAGANVLTF.

This clonotype came up a few times. This sequence joins TRBV4-1 and TRBJ2-7; D is unresolved. The CDR3 loop spans 14 amino acids. V gave up 1 base and J gave up 3 bases, with 10 bases separating them. Germline V gives CDR1 MGHRA, CDR2 YSYEKL. The CDR3 coding sequence is TGCGCCAGCAGCCAAGTTGCGACAAGCTACGAGCAGTACGTC. Its protein is CASSQVATSYEQYV.

In its sample, this clonotype was seen a few times. CDR3 bases: TGTGCCATCAGTGAGTCAGGGGGTCCAAACAAAAACATTCAGTACTTC. Translating it yields CAISESGGPNKNIQYF. V is TRBV10-3 and J is TRBJ2-4; TRBD1 might be the D (6 bases). V lost 0 bases to trimming and J lost 3 bases, with 12 bases between them. The V gene's germline CDR1 is ENHRY and CDR2 SYGVKD. CDR3 length: 16 amino acids.

This clonotype turned up a few times. This chain uses TRBV13 with TRBJ2-1; 11 bases fit TRBD2. Germline CDR1 and CDR2: PRHDT and FYEKMQ (reference sequence). The CDR3 runs to 18 residues. V gave up 4 bases and J gave up 5 bases; unmatched junction bases: 13. CDR3 region: CASSSMNPLAGGNNEQFF. The CDR3 DNA sequence: TGTGCCAGCAGCTCCATGAACCCTCTAGCGGGAGGTAACAATGAGCAGTTCTTC.

CDR3 bases: TGTGCCAGCAGCCAAGCGGGGACAGGAGGTGAAAAACTGTTTTTT. Protein: CASSQAGTGGEKLFF. This rearrangement joins TRBV3-1 to TRBJ1-4, with 8 nucleotides matching TRBD1. This CDR3 has 15 amino acids. Germline V CDR1 and CDR2: LGHDT, YNNKEL (reference sequence). The V and J ends lost 1 base and 7 bases, in that order; junction bases with no gene match: 5.

About this clonotype: Just one base apart from a much larger clone, this may be a read error. This rearrangement joins TRBV9 to TRBJ1-2; 7 bases agree with TRBD1. With 2 bases clipped from V and 7 bases from J, the junction kept 8 bases outside the gene matches. Looked up from germline, CDR1 is SGDLS and CDR2 is YYNGEE. This CDR3 contains 14 residues. CDR3 DNA sequence: TGTGCCAGCAGCGTTGGACAGGATTCGAGTGGCTACACCTTC. As protein: CASSVGQDSSGYTF.

This chain uses TRBV6-1 with TRBJ1-2, with 7 nucleotides matching TRBD1. The germline V gene encodes CDR1 MNHNS and CDR2 SASEGT. V gave up 6 bases and J gave up 4 bases; unmatched junction bases: 14. CDR3 size: 16 residues. Written as DNA, the CDR3 is TGTGCCAGCAGCCTGGGAGGCCAGGGGGGATTCTATGGCTACACCTTC. Its protein is CASSLGGQGGFYGYTF.

The gene calls are TRBV6-2 or TRBV6-3 and TRBJ2-1, with 8 bases that match TRBD1. Germline V gene sequence: CDR1 MNHEY, CDR2 SVGEGT. The CDR3 totals 15 residues. The V and J ends lost 3 bases and 5 bases, in that order; junction bases with no gene match: 6. This chain's CDR3 is CASSYFGQGDNEQFF. As DNA, the CDR3 is TGTGCCAGCAGTTATTTTGGACAGGGTGACAATGAGCAGTTCTTC.

The sample holds a few counts of this clonotype. The V gene is TRBV28, the J gene TRBJ1-3, with a tentative D call TRBD1 (6 bases). The CDR3 sequence is 18 residues long. Germline lookup yields CDR1 MDHEN and CDR2 SYDVKM. V lost 3 bases, J lost 0 bases, and 18 bases lay in between. This CDR3 is CASSFSPDSLDSGNTIYF. The CDR3 DNA follows: TGTGCCAGCAGTTTTTCCCCGGACAGCCTAGACTCTGGAAACACCATATATTTT. Full variable domain (outside the CDR3, taken from reference TRBV28 and TRBJ1-3): DVKVTQSSRYLVKRTGEKVFLECVQDMDHENMFWYRQDPGLGLRLIYFSYDVKMKEKGDIPEGYSVSREKKERFSLILESASTNQTSMYLCASSFSPDSLDSGNTIYFGEGSWLTVV.

This clonotype was counted between two and nine times. The V gene is TRBV7-3, the J gene TRBJ2-7; no clear D gene. CDR3 length equals 12 residues. Germline V CDR1 and CDR2: SGHTA, FQGTGA. Trimming stripped 3 bases from V and 3 bases from J, with 6 bases between. CDR3 residues: CASSFTRYEQYF. CDR3 DNA: TGTGCCAGCAGCTTCACACGCTACGAGCAGTACTTC. The complete variable domain, with remaining parts taken from reference TRBV7-3 and TRBJ2-7, reads GAGVSQTPSNKVTEKGKYVELRCDPISGHTALYWYRQSLGQGPEFLIYFQGTGAADDSGLPNDRFFAVRPEGSVSTLKIQRTERGDSAVYLCASSFTRYEQYFGPGTRLTVT.

The V and J genes are TRBV7-2 and TRBJ2-5; possible D gene TRBD1, 6 bases. V lost 3 bases to trimming and J lost 2 bases, with 13 bases between them. Germline V gene data show CDR1 as SGHTA and CDR2 as FQGNSA. CDR3 length: 15 amino acids. The CDR3 DNA reads TGTGCCAGCAGCTTCTATCAGGGGTTACAAGAGACCCAGTACTTC. Translating gives CASSFYQGLQETQYF.

The V gene is TRBV12-5, the J gene TRBJ2-1; D is perhaps TRBD2 (6 bases). Germline V gives CDR1 LGHNT, CDR2 FRNRAP. Trimming left V 6 bases short and J 0 bases short, with 15 bases between. CDR3 length: 16 amino acids. CDR3 coding DNA: TGTGCTAGTGGAAATGGCTGGGAGGACTCCTACAATGAGCAGTTCTTC. The encoded protein is CASGNGWEDSYNEQFF.

This clonotype was detected only a few times. The chain combines TRBV18 with TRBJ1-5, with D perhaps matching TRBD1 (6 bases). Germline V gives CDR1 KGHSH, CDR2 LQKENI. The CDR3 contains 14 residues. Trimming removed 5 bases at V and 7 bases at J, with 15 bases between. For the CDR3, the DNA is TGTGCCAGCTCAGGGGGCGCGGGCGACCAGCCCCAGCATTTT. Translating gives CASSGGAGDQPQHF. The whole variable domain, filled in from reference TRBV18 and TRBJ1-5, reads NAGVMQNPRHLVRRRGQEARLRCSPMKGHSHVYWYRQLPEEGLKFMVYLQKENIIDESGMPKERFSAEFPKEGPSILRIQQVVRGDSAAYFCASSGGAGDQPQHFGDGTRLSIL.

CDR3 DNA sequence: TGTGCCAGCAGATCAAATAGCGGGAGGGCCGCAGATACGCAGTATTTT. Amino acids: CASRSNSGRAADTQYF. The J gene is TRBJ2-3, the V gene TRBV12-3 or TRBV12-4; 11 bases align to TRBD2. This CDR3 region has 16 residues. The junction had 9 bases not matched to a gene; V was cut back by 6 bases and J by 4 bases.

This clonotype was counted between two and nine times. The chain carries TRBV24-1 and TRBJ2-2; possible D gene TRBD2, 6 bases. CDR1 and CDR2 (germline): KGHDR, SFDVKD. The CDR3 length is 17 residues. Trimming took 2 bases from V and 2 from J, leaving 14 bases between them. CDR3 protein: CATSDSGLSHNTGELFF. The CDR3 DNA follows: TGTGCCACCAGTGATTCGGGACTTTCCCATAACACCGGGGAGCTGTTTTTT.

In its sample, this clonotype was seen a few times. J is TRBJ1-1 and V is TRBV5-5; 9 bases map to TRBD1. Germline V gives CDR1 SGHKS, CDR2 YYEKEE (reference sequence). Trimming at V came to 6 bases and at J to 5 bases, leaving 17 bases not matched to a gene. The CDR3 loop spans 17 amino acids. Here the CDR3 reads CASITERNRGRNTEAFF. The CDR3 coding sequence is TGTGCCAGCATCACCGAAAGAAACAGGGGGCGTAATACTGAAGCTTTCTTT.

This chain uses TRBV19 with TRBJ2-7; 8 bases match TRBD2. Germline V gives CDR1 LNHDA, CDR2 SQIVND (reference sequence). V was clipped by 5 bases and J by 5 bases; unmatched bases: 5. CDR3 length equals 13 residues. CDR3 sequence reads: CASSGTRLHEQYF. In nucleotides, the CDR3 is TGTGCCAGTAGTGGGACTAGGCTTCACGAGCAGTACTTC.

The chain recombines TRBV5-4 with TRBJ2-5; TRBD2 matches at 10 bases. Trimming at V came to 0 bases and at J to 3 bases, leaving 2 bases not matched to a gene. The CDR3 is made up of 15 amino acids. CDR1 and CDR2 (germline): SGHNT, YYREEE (reference sequence). In DNA, the CDR3 is TGTGCCAGCAGCTTGGTAGCGGGAGGCAAAGAGACCCAGTACTTC. It is translated as CASSLVAGGKETQYF.

This clonotype was counted at least ten times. The chain is built from TRBV30 and TRBJ1-2; 7 bases line up with TRBD1. The CDR3 loop spans 14 amino acids. Germline CDR1 reads GTSNPN; CDR2 reads SVGIG (reference sequence). Unmatched junction bases numbered 13, after V lost 3 bases and J lost 9 bases. The CDR3 nucleotides are TGTGCCTGGAGGATGACAGGGCTGGCTATGAGCTACACCTTC. Protein sequence: CAWRMTGLAMSYTF.